Listed below are T cell receptor beta chains from one sample, sequenced in a study of beta chain features in type 1 diabetes. The protocol was immunoSEQ multiplex PCR, while the TCRdb copy is restricted to in-frame clones and leaves out a portion. The repertoire holds roughly 370,000 clones, with more than 11% as singletons. Sequenced sample: naive CD4+ T cells from blood. Receptors originate from a man aged 25-40 years in good health. The CDR3 runs from the conserved cysteine through the conserved F or W. D genes are given only for firm matches. Expanded clones are given a class, and other clones once, few, many or no size at all.

D	V	size	J	CDR3	DNA
.	TRBV7-2	few	TRBJ2-7	CASSFRDSAYEQYF	TGTGCCAGCAGCTTCCGGGACTCTGCCTACGAGCAGTACTTC
.	TRBV6-5	.	TRBJ2-1	CASSYSGGVSYNEQFF	TGTGCCAGCAGTTACTCAGGAGGAGTCTCCTACAATGAGCAGTTCTTC
.	TRBV4-1	few	TRBJ1-4	CASSQDKPGAIYEKLFF	TGCGCCAGCAGCCAAGATAAACCAGGGGCCATATATGAAAAACTGTTTTTT
.	TRBV7-2	.	TRBJ2-1	CASSLDFGGEQFF	TGTGCCAGCAGCTTAGATTTCGGTGGTGAGCAGTTCTTC
.	TRBV29-1	.	TRBJ2-5	CSVSSDKYQETQYF	TGCAGCGTTTCATCGGACAAGTACCAAGAGACCCAGTACTTC
.	TRBV29-1	.	TRBJ2-1	CSVEGLSRQFF	TGCAGCGTTGAAGGCCTCTCACGGCAGTTCTTC
.	TRBV7-9	.	TRBJ2-3	CASSSGTSLHSQYF	TGTGCCAGCAGCTCCGGGACCTCCCTTCACTCGCAGTATTTT
.	TRBV11-2	.	TRBJ2-5	CASSLRTTLVQETQYF	TGTGCCAGCAGCCTAAGGACTACGCTAGTCCAAGAGACCCAGTACTTC
TRBD2	TRBV5-1	few	TRBJ2-1	CASSLSSGRGSYNEQFF	TGCGCCAGCAGCTTAAGTAGCGGGAGGGGGTCCTACAATGAGCAGTTCTTC
TRBD2	TRBV6-5	few	TRBJ2-1	CASSRGLAGNEQFF	TGTGCCAGCAGCCGGGGACTAGCGGGCAATGAGCAGTTCTTC
.	TRBV18	few	TRBJ1-2	CASSPSRGLYGYTF	TGTGCCAGCTCACCAAGTCGCGGACTTTATGGCTACACCTTC
TRBD1	TRBV7-2	few	TRBJ1-1	CASSLVRGENTEAFF	TGTGCCAGCAGCTTAGTCAGGGGGGAGAACACTGAAGCTTTCTTT
.	TRBV2	.	TRBJ1-1	CASSGGVRTEAFF	TGTGCCAGCAGTGGAGGGGTTCGTACTGAAGCTTTCTTT
.	TRBV30	.	TRBJ1-1	CACHSVNTEAFF	TGTGCCTGTCACAGTGTGAACACTGAAGCTTTCTTT
TRBD2	TRBV9	few	TRBJ2-1	CASSVASGNGEQFF	TGTGCCAGCAGCGTAGCTAGCGGGAACGGTGAGCAGTTCTTC
.	TRBV20-1	.	TRBJ1-2	CSAIGDRWTF	TGCAGTGCTATAGGGGACCGTTGGACCTTC
.	TRBV9	few	TRBJ2-1	CASSVTGDSYNEQFF	TGTGCCAGCAGCGTAACCGGGGACTCCTACAATGAGCAGTTCTTC
TRBD1	TRBV2	few	TRBJ1-2	CASSDRDRVGYGYTF	TGTGCCAGCAGTGACAGGGACAGGGTCGGCTATGGCTACACCTTC
.	TRBV25-1	few	TRBJ2-4	CASSDPGGIWNIQYF	TGTGCCAGCAGTGACCCAGGGGGGATATGGAACATTCAGTACTTC
TRBD1	TRBV4-3	few	TRBJ1-4	CASSQGRGNEKLFF	TGCGCCAGCAGCCAAGGCAGGGGGAATGAAAAACTGTTTTTT
TRBD1	TRBV7-9	.	TRBJ1-3	CASSTRTGSSGNTIYF	TGTGCCAGCAGCACACGGACAGGGAGCTCTGGAAACACCATATATTTT
TRBD2	TRBV7-2	few	TRBJ2-1	CASSRLAGSYNEQFF	TGTGCCAGCAGCCGCCTAGCGGGGTCCTACAATGAGCAGTTCTTC
TRBD2	TRBV5-1	few	TRBJ2-7	CASSLEAGETYEQYF	TGCGCCAGCAGCTTGGAAGCGGGGGAAACCTACGAGCAGTACTTC
TRBD2	TRBV11-3	.	TRBJ2-3	CASSLGGEPTDTQYF	TGTGCCAGCAGCTTGGGAGGGGAACCCACAGATACGCAGTATTTT
.	TRBV6-6	few	TRBJ2-4	CASSYAPAREGNIQYF	TGTGCCAGCAGTTACGCCCCTGCCAGGGAAGGAAACATTCAGTACTTC
.	TRBV19	.	TRBJ2-7	CASSESLVGRGEQYF	TGTGCCAGTAGCGAATCCTTGGTGGGAAGGGGCGAGCAGTACTTC
TRBD1	TRBV4-1	.	TRBJ1-2	CASSHPHGTGQGGYTF	TGCGCCAGCAGCCACCCACACGGGACAGGGCAGGGCGGCTACACCTTC
.	TRBV7-9	.	TRBJ1-2	CASSTPGGRTVYGYTF	TGTGCCAGCAGCACCCCTGGCGGGCGGACGGTCTATGGCTACACCTTC
.	TRBV9	.	TRBJ2-2	CASSPTVGTTLKAGELFF	TGTGCCAGCAGCCCCACCGTGGGGACAACGTTAAAGGCCGGGGAGCTGTTTTTT
.	TRBV7-9	.	TRBJ2-7	CASSSTPQYRSSYEQYF	TGTGCCAGCAGCTCCACCCCGCAATACAGGAGCTCCTACGAGCAGTACTTC
.	TRBV5-1	few	TRBJ2-2	CASSLKWTHQGITGELFF	TGCGCCAGCAGCTTAAAATGGACGCATCAGGGGATCACCGGGGAGCTGTTTTTT
.	TRBV5-4	few	TRBJ2-6	CASSLDGLTSGANVLTF	TGTGCCAGCAGCTTGGACGGACTCACCTCTGGGGCCAACGTCCTGACTTTC
.	TRBV2	few	TRBJ1-2	CQTSVRLFYGYTF	TGTCAGACTTCGGTGAGACTTTTCTATGGCTACACCTTC
.	TRBV14	few	TRBJ1-5	CASSQRSNQPQHF	TGTGCCAGCAGCCAAAGGAGCAATCAGCCCCAGCATTTT
.	TRBV11-3	few	TRBJ1-2	CASSKDSRYGYTF	TGTGCCAGCAGCAAGGACAGCCGCTATGGCTACACCTTC
.	TRBV29-1	few	TRBJ1-1	CSVEPHSEAFF	TGCAGCGTTGAACCCCACAGTGAAGCTTTCTTT
.	TRBV20-1	few	TRBJ2-5	CSARPGWAQYF	TGCAGTGCTAGACCAGGTTGGGCCCAGTACTTC
TRBD2	TRBV9	few	TRBJ2-3	CASSVEVTGGVYTQYF	TGTGCCAGCAGCGTAGAGGTAACGGGGGGTGTATATACGCAGTATTTT
TRBD1	TRBV19	few	TRBJ2-3	CASSIATGLGTQYF	TGTGCCAGTAGTATAGCGACAGGGCTGGGTACGCAGTATTTT
.	TRBV9	.	TRBJ2-1	CASSVALGRPQGLQNEQFF	TGTGCCAGCAGCGTAGCTCTCGGGAGACCCCAGGGGTTGCAAAATGAGCAGTTCTTC
TRBD2	TRBV30	.	TRBJ2-3	CAWDRGTSGSKMRDTQYF	TGTGCCTGGGACCGCGGGACTAGCGGGAGTAAGATGAGAGATACGCAGTATTTT
TRBD2	TRBV4-3	.	TRBJ2-1	CASSKGLAFGEQFF	TGCGCCAGCAGCAAGGGACTAGCCTTCGGGGAGCAGTTCTTC
.	TRBV18	few	TRBJ1-1	CASSPMEDTEAFF	TGTGCCAGCTCACCAATGGAGGACACTGAAGCTTTCTTT
.	TRBV29-1	.	TRBJ1-3	CSVQSYSSGNTIYF	TGCAGCGTTCAGTCTTACAGCTCTGGAAACACCATATATTTT
TRBD2	TRBV29-1	few	TRBJ2-5	CSVETQRETQETQYF	TGCAGCGTTGAAACCCAGCGGGAGACCCAAGAGACCCAGTACTTC
.	TRBV7-9	few	TRBJ2-7	CASSARTPYEQYF	TGTGCCAGCAGCGCTCGGACCCCCTACGAGCAGTACTTC